What follows are 18 T cell receptor beta chains derived from one specimen sequenced in a study of control samples from healthy donors and cancer patients. TCRdb's table, derived via immunoSEQ multiplex PCR, lists solely in-frame clones and lacks some. The data hold 70,000 to 80,000 clones, with under 90% observed a single time. What was sequenced was PBMCs. The receptor set was obtained from a woman aged 50 to 60 with colorectal cancer.

The rearrangement links TRBV24-1 to TRBJ1-1; 12 nucleotides match TRBD1. The germline V gene has CDR1 KGHDR and CDR2 SFDVKD. CDR3 length: 16 residues. The ends lost 4 bases at V and 6 bases at J; junction bases unmatched: 8. The CDR3 reads CATSDAGTGGFSEAFF. The CDR3 nucleotides are TGTGCCACCAGTGACGCCGGGACAGGGGGCTTCTCTGAAGCTTTCTTT.

The rearrangement uses TRBV4-1 and TRBJ1-5; no definite D call. Trimming shortened V by 0 bases and J by 0 bases, and 6 bases separated the two germline ends. From germline, CDR1 is MGHRA and CDR2 YSYEKL. This CDR3 is 15 amino acids long. The CDR3 bases are TGCGCCAGCAGCCAAGAGGGAGATAGCAATCAGCCCCAGCATTTT. This translates into CASSQEGDSNQPQHF.

J is TRBJ1-2 and V is TRBV10-3; TRBD1 aligns across 8 bases. CDR3 length equals 13 residues. Germline V CDR1 and CDR2: ENHRY, SYGVKD. With V trimmed by 10 bases and J by 3 bases, 7 bases remained unmatched. In nucleotides, the CDR3 is TGTGCCAGTAAACCAGGGGGCGACTATGGCTACACCTTC. It is translated as CASKPGGDYGYTF.

The V and J genes are TRBV5-6 and TRBJ1-4; 7 bases align to TRBD1. The CDR3 covers 17 residues. In germline, CDR1 is SGHDT, CDR2 YYEEEE. With 4 bases clipped from V and 3 bases from J, the junction kept 12 bases outside the gene matches. Written as DNA, the CDR3 is TGTGCCAGCAGCCTCCTGGCAGGGGGTCTGGCTAATGAAAAACTGTTTTTT. Protein: CASSLLAGGLANEKLFF.

The V gene is TRBV6-4, the J gene TRBJ1-5; 9 bases are shared with TRBD1. The V gene end was trimmed by 4 bases and the J gene end by 8 bases; junction bases not matched to a gene: 12. In germline, CDR1 is MRHNA, CDR2 SNTAGT. The CDR3 is made up of 16 amino acids. The CDR3 region is CASSAHRRTGVKPQHF. The CDR3 DNA reads as TGTGCCAGCAGTGCCCACCGTAGGACAGGGGTGAAGCCCCAGCATTTT.

This chain links TRBV5-6 with TRBJ2-5, with 11 positions matching TRBD2. The J segment lost 4 bases and the V segment lost 1 base, leaving 3 bases of the junction unmatched. The CDR3 runs 15 residues. Germline V lookup: CDR1 SGHDT, CDR2 YYEEEE. CDR3 bases: TGTGCCAGCAGCTTGTGGCTAGCGGGGGGAGAGACCCAGTACTTC. Its translation is CASSLWLAGGETQYF.

The chain uses TRBV2 and TRBJ2-5; D is possibly TRBD1 or TRBD2 (5 bases each). CDR1 is SNHLY, CDR2 FYNNEI, per germline. V was cut by 1 base and J by 3 bases, with 15 bases left in between. CDR3 length equals 16 residues. As DNA, the CDR3 is TGTGCCAGCAGTGAAGGGGGGTGGGATAACAAAGAGACCCAGTACTTC. Protein sequence: CASSEGGWDNKETQYF.

This clone has just a few counts. This rearrangement joins TRBV6-5 to TRBJ2-4; 7 nucleotides agree with TRBD2. The CDR3 consists of 14 residues. Per germline, CDR1 MNHEY and CDR2 SVGAGI. The ends lost 6 bases at V and 1 base at J; junction bases unmatched: 3. The CDR3 nucleotides read TGTGCCAGCAGGGGGGGGAATGCCAAAAACATTCAGTACTTC. It yields the protein CASRGGNAKNIQYF.

The chain uses TRBV4-1 and TRBJ2-1; 10 bases are a match to TRBD1. Germline V CDR1 and CDR2: MGHRA, YSYEKL. This CDR3 spans 15 amino acids. J lost 5 bases, V lost 5 bases, and 6 bases had no gene match. CDR3 protein: CASSVGTGANNEQFF. The CDR3 DNA reads TGCGCCAGCAGCGTAGGGACAGGGGCCAACAATGAGCAGTTCTTC.

The chain carries TRBV27 and TRBJ1-5; D uncertain. This CDR3 has 14 amino acids. V lost 3 bases to trimming and J lost 4 bases, with 10 bases between them. Germline V gene lookup returns CDR1 MNHEY and CDR2 SMNVEV (reference sequence). As DNA, the CDR3 is TGTGCCAGCAGTTTTGCAGGCCCTAATCAGCCCCAGCATTTT. Its translation is CASSFAGPNQPQHF.

The V gene is TRBV7-4, the J gene TRBJ2-2; 9 bases match TRBD1. V lost 0 bases, J lost 6 bases, and 5 bases stayed unmatched. Germline V gene lookup returns CDR1 SGHVT and CDR2 SQSDAQ. There are 16 residues in the CDR3. The CDR3 sequence: CASSLARDRVSGELFF. The CDR3 nucleotides are TGTGCCAGCAGCTTAGCCCGGGACAGGGTATCCGGGGAGCTGTTTTTT.

This clone was seen a handful of times. The chain uses TRBV28 and TRBJ1-6; the D gene is possibly TRBD1 (5 bases). CDR1 MDHEN and CDR2 SYDVKM come from the germline V gene. The V and J ends lost 3 bases and 2 bases respectively, with 17 bases between them. The CDR3 length is 18 residues. Written as DNA, the CDR3 is TGTGCCAGCAGTTTTATGTTAGGGCAGGGTGCCTATAATTCACCCCTCCACTTT. It encodes CASSFMLGQGAYNSPLHF.

This chain joins TRBV5-1 and TRBJ1-1; TRBD1 aligns across 7 bases. This CDR3 region has 12 residues. CDR1 and CDR2 from the germline V gene are SGHRS and YFSETQ. J gave up 8 bases and V 4 bases, and 5 bases lay outside the gene matches. The CDR3 protein is CASSTGTAEAFF. CDR3 in DNA: TGCGCCAGCAGCACAGGGACAGCCGAAGCTTTCTTT.

V and J are TRBV9 and TRBJ1-1; tentatively, D is TRBD1 (6 bases). The CDR3 is 16 amino acids. Germline loops: CDR1 SGDLS, CDR2 YYNGEE. V was cut by 4 bases and J by 0 bases, with 16 bases left in between. CDR3 DNA: TGTGCCAGCAGCTCCATCGCCCAGGGGATGAACACTGAAGCTTTCTTT. Protein product: CASSSIAQGMNTEAFF.

V usage is TRBV4-1 and J usage is TRBJ2-1, with a tentative D call TRBD1 (6 bases). The ends were cut back, 4 bases at V and 4 bases at J, with 11 bases in the middle. Per the germline V gene, CDR1 is MGHRA and CDR2 is YSYEKL. The CDR3 covers 14 residues. DNA for the CDR3: TGCGCCAGCAGCCCGCAGGGGCCATACAATGAGCAGTTCTTC. Translated: CASSPQGPYNEQFF.

The V call is TRBV19, the J call TRBJ2-5; TRBD2 aligns across 9 bases. This CDR3 is built from 14 residues. V was clipped by 3 bases and J by 5 bases; unmatched bases: 4. Germline CDR1 LNHDA, CDR2 SQIVND (reference sequence). CDR3 in amino acids: CASSIASGAETQYF. The CDR3 DNA reads as TGTGCCAGTAGTATCGCTAGCGGGGCGGAGACCCAGTACTTC.

The gene calls are TRBV19 and TRBJ1-2; 7 bases are shared with TRBD1. Per the germline V gene, CDR1 is LNHDA and CDR2 is SQIVND (reference sequence). V was pared by 6 bases and J by 0 bases, with 13 bases of the junction left unmatched. The CDR3 spans 17 residues. The CDR3: CASRDASRGGTNYGYTF. In nucleotides, the CDR3 is TGTGCCAGTAGGGATGCTAGCAGGGGGGGCACTAACTATGGCTACACCTTC.

The chain recombines TRBV7-2 with TRBJ1-1, with 7 bases matching TRBD1. This CDR3 has 14 amino acids. With 5 bases clipped from V and 1 base from J, the junction kept 4 bases outside the gene matches. Germline values: CDR1 SGHTA, CDR2 FQGNSA. The CDR3 reads CASSEGQKNTEAFF. The CDR3 DNA reads as TGTGCCAGCAGCGAGGGACAGAAGAACACTGAAGCTTTCTTT.